This entry features one T cell receptor (beta chain) sequence. Its antigen remains unidentified. Treatment given: roughly 11-day PBMC culture with coronavirus spike peptide pools or control peptides (ViraFEST assay). IL-2 (roughly 10 IU/ml) and peptide pools (about 9 ug/ml) were added to cultures of over 1.5 million PBMCs per well. Per the germline V gene, CDR1 is SGHTA and CDR2 is FQGNSA. V shed 5 bases and J shed 4 bases, with 9 bases lying between them. This CDR3 is 12 amino acids long. The data belong to a study of vaccination and CD4 T cells after COVID-19. Sequenced with the Oncomine TCR Beta short-read assay was DNA taken from cultured CD4+ T cells. The genomic DNA was obtained from cultured CD4+ T cells by extraction with the QIAamp micro DNA kit. TCRdb re-called the PCR reads through MiXCR, storing one row per CDR3 protein. Of around 8,000 distinct CDR3 sequences in the sample, around half were seen once.

The sequenced sample consisted of CD4+ T cells from blood, cultured in vitro. The V gene is TRBV7-2, the J gene TRBJ2-7, with D perhaps matching TRBD2 (6 bases). This sequence originates from a human donor who had recovered from COVID-19. CDR3 loop: CASSPGTYEQYF. The CDR3 nucleotides are TGTGCCAGCAGCCCGGGGACTTACGAGCAGTACTTC.